Given below is one TCR beta chain in context. This entry belongs to a study of shared clonotypes between healthy human individuals. Assay used: immunoSEQ multiplex PCR; TCRdb lists only in-frame clones, some missing. The sample has approximately 2.5 million clones; over 85% are singletons. Donors, healthy HIV-negative adults, lacked recent acute infections or vaccinations. The CDR3 contains 17 residues. The V and J ends lost 7 bases and 7 bases respectively, with 29 bases between them. This chain connects TRBV23-1 to TRBJ2-7, with D tentatively TRBD2 (5 bases). TRBV23-1 is given ORF status, its function remaining uncertain. The sample was naive CD4+ T cells from PBMCs. Subset given: CD45RA+ positively selected. The TCR was taken from a man younger than 35 in good health. Some clones in this sample may be carry-over from other donors' samples. CDR3 sequence (DNA): TGCGCCAGCAATCCCTGTCAAGGTACAGCGTATACGGGGGAGCAGTACTTC. Translated: CASNPCQGTAYTGEQYF.